Following are 30 T cell receptor beta chains from one sample sequenced in a study of blood T cells in healthy people across ages. A second about 7 to 11 cycle PCR used barcoded and J-beta primers. A single record per CDR3 protein comes from TCRdb applying MiXCR to the 5' RACE reads. The profile shows approximately 790,000 distinct CDR3 sequences, approximately 65% of them singletons. The sequencing sample was made of blood. These receptors originate from a man aged 25-40 years in good health.

The chain combines TRBV20-1 with TRBJ1-5, with D perhaps TRBD1 (5 bases). Germline lookup yields CDR1 DFQATT and CDR2 SNEGSKA (reference sequence). The germline V and J ends were trimmed by 5 bases and 4 bases, with 12 bases remaining between them. The CDR3 is 13 amino acids. CDR3 DNA: TGCAGTGCTCCTGGGGGAGCTAATCAGCCCCAGCATTTT. It codes for CSAPGGANQPQHF.

This sequence joins TRBV20-1 and TRBJ2-5; no definite D call. The V gene's germline CDR1 is DFQATT and CDR2 SNEGSKA (reference sequence). Between the trimmed V and J ends, which lost 6 bases and 3 bases, there was a span of 8 bases. The CDR3 loop spans 11 amino acids. For the CDR3, the DNA is TGCAGTGCGTCGAATAAAGAGACCCAGTACTTC. It yields the protein CSASNKETQYF.

This clonotype occurred a few times. The gene calls are TRBV20-1 and TRBJ1-2; tentatively, D is TRBD1 (6 bases). The CDR3 runs 15 residues. Germline lookup yields CDR1 DFQATT and CDR2 SNEGSKA (reference sequence). Trimming left V 1 base short and J 6 bases short, with 18 bases between. CDR3 loop: CSARAADTGYDGYTF. CDR3 DNA sequence: TGCAGTGCTAGAGCTGCGGACACAGGGTACGATGGCTACACCTTC.

The chain recombines TRBV28 with TRBJ1-4; tentative D call: TRBD1 (5 bases). The CDR3 contains 12 residues. Trimming shortened V by 2 bases and J by 12 bases, and 10 bases separated the two germline ends. From germline, CDR1 is MDHEN and CDR2 SYDVKM. The CDR3 loop reads CASSLARGQLFF. The CDR3, as DNA: TGTGCCAGCAGTTTAGCGCGGGGACAACTGTTTTTT.

The chain links TRBV12-3 or TRBV12-4 to TRBJ1-5; 9 bases line up with TRBD1. This CDR3 contains 13 residues. Losses at the gene ends were 5 bases for V and 11 bases for J; bases not matched to a gene: 7. CDR3 DNA sequence: TGTGCCAGCAGTCAACCGGGACAGGGTTCCCAGCATTTT. It codes for CASSQPGQGSQHF.

In this sample, this clonotype turned up once. The chain has TRBV5-1 and TRBJ2-1; D unclear. Trimming removed 4 bases from V and 10 bases from J, with 15 bases in between. CDR3 length: 13 amino acids. Germline V gene data show CDR1 as SGHRS and CDR2 as YFSETQ. CDR3 in amino acids: CASSAYRYYEQFF. The CDR3, as DNA: TGCGCCAGCAGCGCCTACAGATACTACGAGCAGTTCTTC. The whole variable domain, filled in from reference TRBV5-1 and TRBJ2-1, reads KAGVTQTPRYLIKTRGQQVTLSCSPISGHRSVSWYQQTPGQGLQFLFEYFSETQRNKGNFPGRFSGRQFSNSRSEMNVSTLELGDSALYLCASSAYRYYEQFFGPGTRLTVL.

CDR3 loop: CASSVDREPLNNEQFF. The CDR3 nucleotides read TGTGCCAGCAGTGTGGACAGGGAACCTCTCAACAATGAGCAGTTCTTC. This chain links TRBV12-3 or TRBV12-4 with TRBJ2-1; the match to TRBD1 covers 8 bases. The CDR3 extends over 16 amino acids. V dropped 5 bases and J dropped 5; count of bases not matched to a gene: 11.

In regard to this clonotype: A much bigger clone sits one base away, suggesting this may be a read error. The rearrangement uses TRBV7-2 and TRBJ2-1, with TRBD2 matching over 8 bases. The CDR3 loop spans 12 amino acids. V shed 5 bases and J 15 bases; nucleotides not matched to a gene: 9. The V gene's germline CDR1 is SGHTA and CDR2 FQGNSA. The CDR3: CASSPPGGYWFF. CDR3 nucleotide sequence: TGTGCCAGCAGCCCCCCGGGGGGGTATTGGTTCTTC.

J is TRBJ2-3 and V is TRBV5-1; D not certain. The germline V and J ends were trimmed by 0 bases and 3 bases, with 5 bases remaining between them. This CDR3 contains 13 residues. CDR1 SGHRS and CDR2 YFSETQ come from the germline V gene. CDR3 sequence: CASSLEVTDTQYF. CDR3 DNA sequence: TGCGCCAGCAGCTTGGAGGTGACAGATACGCAGTATTTT.

The genes are TRBV5-5 and TRBJ2-3; tentative D call: TRBD2 (7 bases). Trimming shortened V by 0 bases and J by 0 bases, and 14 bases separated the two germline ends. This CDR3 has 17 amino acids. CDR1 and CDR2 (germline): SGHKS, YYEKEE (reference sequence). CDR3 sequence reads: CASSLVRGGSSTDTQYF. The CDR3 nucleotides are TGTGCCAGCAGCTTGGTTCGCGGGGGCAGTAGCACAGATACGCAGTATTTT. Based on the CDR3 plus reference TRBV5-5 and TRBJ2-3, the full variable domain is DAGVTQSPTHLIKTRGQQVTLRCSPISGHKSVSWYQQVLGQGPQFIFQYYEKEERGRGNFPDRFSARQFPNYSSELNVNALLLGDSALYLCASSLVRGGSSTDTQYFGPGTRLTVL.

This clonotype was seen just once. The chain combines TRBV9 with TRBJ2-3, with D perhaps matching TRBD2 (5 bases). The CDR3 covers 17 residues. V shed 4 bases and J shed 0 bases, with 18 bases lying between them. In germline, CDR1 is SGDLS, CDR2 YYNGEE. CDR3 region: CASSRAAGGRSTDTQYF. Written as DNA, the CDR3 is TGTGCCAGCAGCCGCGCGGCTGGCGGGCGAAGCACAGATACGCAGTATTTT.

This chain connects TRBV5-1 to TRBJ1-4, with 10 nucleotides matching TRBD1. The CDR3 sequence is 14 residues long. The V segment lost 4 bases and the J segment 8 bases; nucleotides outside the gene matches: 5. The germline V gene has CDR1 SGHRS and CDR2 YFSETQ. The CDR3 region is CASSTGQGSEKLFF. In DNA form, the CDR3 reads TGCGCCAGCAGCACGGGACAGGGGTCGGAAAAACTGTTTTTT.

This sequence joins TRBV3-1 and TRBJ1-4, with D perhaps TRBD1 (6 bases). Germline values: CDR1 LGHDT, CDR2 YNNKEL (reference sequence). With 4 bases removed from V and 5 bases from J, the gap between germline ends came to 17 bases. The CDR3 totals 16 residues. CDR3 nucleotides: TGTGCCAGCAGCCGATATCAGGGGCCGACGAATGAAAAACTGTTTTTT. It is translated as CASSRYQGPTNEKLFF.

For this clonotype: The junction differs from germline at one of its ends, possibly a read error. V usage is TRBV29-1 and J usage is TRBJ2-6; either TRBD1 or TRBD2 may fit D (5 bases each). This CDR3 is 15 amino acids long. Germline values: CDR1 SQVTM, CDR2 ANQGSEA. The CDR3 DNA reads as TGCAGCGTTGGTTCAGGGAGCTCTAGGGCCAACGTCCTGACTTTC. Its translation: CSVGSGSSRANVLTF.

V and J are TRBV29-1 and TRBJ2-1; D could derive from TRBD1 or TRBD2 (5 bases each). Germline lookup yields CDR1 SQVTM and CDR2 ANQGSEA. Trimming removed 7 bases at V and 6 bases at J, with 10 bases between. CDR3 size: 11 residues. DNA of the CDR3: TGCAGCGGGGGGTGGTTCAATGAGCAGTTCTTC. Translated, it gives CSGGWFNEQFF.

This clonotype occurred a few times. The rearrangement uses TRBV13 and TRBJ2-5; the match to TRBD1 covers 9 bases. Gene TRBJ2-7 matches the end of the DNA better, so the J call may be wrong. From germline, CDR1 is PRHDT and CDR2 FYEKMQ (reference sequence). The CDR3 consists of 16 residues. In nucleotides, the CDR3 is TGTGCCAGCACCAGATTAGGACAGGGGAAAGGCTACGAGCAGTACTTC. Translating it yields CASTRLGQGKGYEQYF.

This clonotype was seen only a few times. The genes are TRBV7-2 and TRBJ2-1; 7 bases match TRBD2. The CDR3 sequence is 18 residues long. The trim removed 5 bases at V and 8 bases at J, leaving 21 bases unmatched. In germline, CDR1 is SGHTA, CDR2 FQGNSA. The CDR3 is CASSAVGSGRGRFYEQFF. CDR3 nucleotide sequence: TGTGCCAGCAGCGCCGTGGGTAGCGGGCGCGGCCGCTTCTATGAGCAGTTCTTC.

The chain couples TRBV7-3 to TRBJ2-4, with D possibly matching TRBD1 (6 bases). Per germline, CDR1 SGHTA and CDR2 FQGTGA. V lost 7 bases and J lost 13, with 17 bases in between. The CDR3 is made up of 12 amino acids. CDR3 loop: CASKDRMREQYF. DNA for the CDR3: TGTGCCAGCAAAGACAGGATGAGGGAGCAGTACTTC. The full variable domain, its missing parts supplied by reference TRBV7-3 and TRBJ2-4, is GAGVSQTPSNKVTEKGKYVELRCDPISGHTALYWYRQSLGQGPEFLIYFQGTGAADDSGLPNDRFFAVRPEGSVSTLKIQRTERGDSAVYLCASKDRMREQYFGAGTRLSVL.

The chain uses TRBV4-2 and TRBJ2-7, with TRBD1 identical over 7 bases. V lost 2 bases and J lost 0; bases outside the gene matches: 4. CDR1 is LGHNA and CDR2 is YNFKEQ in the germline V gene. The CDR3 loop spans 15 amino acids. CDR3 sequence reads: CASSQLQGSSYEQYF. CDR3 DNA sequence: TGTGCCAGCAGCCAATTACAGGGGAGCTCCTACGAGCAGTACTTC.

This clonotype has just a few counts. The chain combines TRBV2 with TRBJ1-2; D uncertain. The germline CDR1 and CDR2 sequences are SNHLY and FYNNEI. The CDR3 is 14 amino acids. V lost 9 bases and J 3 bases, leaving 17 bases between the germline ends. The CDR3 nucleotides read TGTGCCAGTCCCCCCCGAGGTTGGGACTATGGCTACACCTTC. It codes for CASPPRGWDYGYTF.

As for this clonotype: An end of the junction differs from the germline gene, which may be a read error. CDR3 DNA sequence: TGTGCCAGCAGCGTCGGGACAGGGGGCAATGAGCAGTTGTTC. As protein: CASSVGTGGNEQLF. The chain couples TRBV9 to TRBJ2-1, with 12 bases lining up with TRBD1. Germline CDR1 reads SGDLS; CDR2 reads YYNGEE. CDR3 length: 14 residues.

This clonotype was found a few times. The chain links TRBV6-5 to TRBJ2-1; no clear D gene. Germline-derived CDR1 and CDR2 are MNHEY and SVGAGI. V was pared by 6 bases and J by 3 bases, with 18 bases between. The CDR3 extends over 16 amino acids. The CDR3 nucleotides read TGTGCCAGCAGCACCCCCGCGACTTCCAACTACAATGAGCAGTTCTTC. Translation gives CASSTPATSNYNEQFF.

This clonotype was counted a single time. The V and J genes are TRBV30 and TRBJ2-1; TRBD1 agrees at 9 bases. V lost 1 base and J lost 8; bases outside the gene matches: 0. This CDR3 has 12 residues. In germline, CDR1 is GTSNPN, CDR2 SVGIG (reference sequence). This chain's CDR3 is CAWSGTGDEQFF. CDR3 DNA: TGTGCCTGGAGTGGGACAGGGGATGAGCAGTTCTTC.

This chain links TRBV9 with TRBJ1-2; a weak D match, TRBD1 (5 bases). The CDR3 length is 16 residues. In germline, CDR1 is SGDLS, CDR2 YYNGEE. Trimming pared 0 bases from V and 0 bases from J, leaving 12 bases between. CDR3 bases: TGTGCCAGCAGCGTAGACTGGGCAGGGCCTAACTATGGCTACACCTTC. Translated, it gives CASSVDWAGPNYGYTF.

The V and J genes are TRBV5-1 and TRBJ1-5; D not certain. With 2 bases removed from V and 6 bases from J, the gap between germline ends came to 9 bases. The CDR3 runs to 13 residues. Germline V lookup: CDR1 SGHRS, CDR2 YFSETQ. The CDR3 DNA reads as TGCGCCAGCAGCTTCGGGAATGGTCAGCCCCAGCATTTT. It codes for CASSFGNGQPQHF.

In its sample, this clonotype was seen a few times. This chain joins TRBV12-3 or TRBV12-4 and TRBJ2-1; 7 bases align to TRBD1. CDR3 length: 11 amino acids. Losses at the gene ends were 7 bases for V and 10 bases for J; bases not matched to a gene: 4. CDR3 nucleotide sequence: TGTGCCAGCACCTCGGACAGGGAGCAGTTCTTC. Residues: CASTSDREQFF.

This clonotype was observed a handful of times. The rearrangement links TRBV6-5 to TRBJ2-3; D not certain. The V end was cut by 2 bases, the J end by 6 bases, with 6 bases between. Germline assignment: CDR1 MNHEY and CDR2 SVGAGI. This CDR3 contains 12 residues. The CDR3 nucleotides read TGTGCCAGCAGTTACAATTGGGATACGCAGTATTTT. It encodes CASSYNWDTQYF.

The chain combines TRBV6-5 with TRBJ2-4; 8 bases align to TRBD2. The end of the DNA is better explained by TRBJ2-5, so the J call may be wrong. Germline loops: CDR1 MNHEY, CDR2 SVGAGI. This CDR3 contains 13 residues. For the CDR3, the DNA is TGTGCCAGCATGTCAAGCGGGGGTAAGACCCAGTACTTC. This encodes CASMSSGGKTQYF.

The gene calls are TRBV7-2 and TRBJ2-3; D tentatively fits TRBD1 or TRBD2 (6 bases each). V lost 6 bases to trimming and J lost 0 bases, with 16 bases between them. This CDR3 spans 16 amino acids. CDR1 and CDR2 (germline): SGHTA, FQGNSA. The CDR3, as DNA: TGTGCCAGCAGTCCCGATAGGGGGGCCAGCACAGATACGCAGTATTTT. Residues: CASSPDRGASTDTQYF. Filled out from reference TRBV7-2 and TRBJ2-3, the complete variable domain reads GAGVSQSPSNKVTEKGKDVELRCDPISGHTALYWYRQSLGQGLEFLIYFQGNSAPDKSGLPSDRFSAERTGGSVSTLTIQRTQQEDSAVYLCASSPDRGASTDTQYFGPGTRLTVL.

The chain couples TRBV5-1 to TRBJ2-7; 7 bases fit TRBD2. The CDR3 covers 14 residues. Germline values: CDR1 SGHRS, CDR2 YFSETQ. The V and J ends lost 2 bases and 10 bases, in that order; junction bases with no gene match: 12. The DNA of the CDR3 is TGCGCCAGCAGCTTCGAAGCGGGGCGGCCAGATCAGTACTTC. This translates into CASSFEAGRPDQYF.